Listed here are 5 T cell receptor beta chains from one sample, sequenced in a study of Graves' ophthalmopathy and Graves' hyperthyroidism. RNA transcripts served as template for amplifying TCR beta CDR3 sequences. HTBI-primed RT-PCR formed the first round, and a multiplex PCR formed the second. TCRdb used MiXCR to reprocess the multiplex PCR reads, holding one entry per CDR3 protein. The sample holds about 700,000 distinct CDR3 sequences, around 40% seen once. The sample comprised peripheral blood. The origin of the receptors is an adult man with Graves' ophthalmopathy.

This clonotype was seen ten or more times. The chain recombines TRBV7-9 with TRBJ1-5; D possibly corresponds to TRBD1 (6 bases). Looked up from germline, CDR1 is SEHNR and CDR2 is FQNEAQ (reference sequence). The CDR3 is 15 amino acids. Between the trimmed V and J ends, which lost 6 bases and 6 bases, there was a span of 18 bases. The CDR3, as DNA: TGTGCCAGCAGTTTAAGCACAGGGATCGGTCAGCCCCAGCATTTT. This sequence encodes CASSLSTGIGQPQHF.

This clonotype was detected many times. The chain recombines TRBV7-9 with TRBJ1-6, with 9 bases lining up with TRBD1. The CDR3 consists of 14 residues. The V gene end was trimmed by 6 bases and the J gene end by 8 bases; junction bases not matched to a gene: 5. Germline loops: CDR1 SEHNR, CDR2 FQNEAQ (reference sequence). CDR3 residues: CASSFDRGDSPLHF. The CDR3 nucleotides are TGTGCCAGCAGTTTCGACAGGGGGGATTCACCCCTCCACTTT.

This chain connects TRBV20-1 to TRBJ2-7; 11 bases fit TRBD1. From germline, CDR1 is DFQATT and CDR2 SNEGSKA (reference sequence). The junction had 12 bases not matched to a gene; V was cut back by 6 bases and J by 5 bases. This CDR3 comprises 15 residues. The CDR3 sequence is CSATRRDRGFDEQYF. The CDR3 nucleotides are TGCAGTGCCACGCGCCGGGACAGGGGGTTTGACGAGCAGTACTTC.

Many counts were recorded for this clonotype. J is TRBJ1-2 and V is TRBV4-2; D is unclear. Looked up from germline, CDR1 is LGHNA and CDR2 is YNFKEQ. The CDR3 sequence is 13 residues long. V lost 0 bases, J lost 4 bases, and 6 bases lay in between. CDR3 nucleotides: TGTGCCAGCAGCCAAGACCACAGCTATGGCTACACCTTC. Amino acids: CASSQDHSYGYTF.

This clonotype has just a few counts. The chain links TRBV20-1 to TRBJ2-5; 8 bases align to TRBD2. The germline CDR1 and CDR2 sequences are DFQATT and SNEGSKA (reference sequence). Losses at the gene ends were 6 bases for V and 5 bases for J; bases not matched to a gene: 11. The CDR3 spans 14 residues. CDR3 protein: CSARPGLVGETQYF. CDR3 in DNA: TGCAGTGCGCGGCCGGGACTAGTCGGGGAGACCCAGTACTTC.